The subject of this entry is one T cell receptor beta chain. The antigen is not known. Systemic immunosuppression or a history of autoimmune disease excluded patients. The sample belongs to a study of OX40 agonist ivuxolimab in advanced cancers. Assay used: immunoSEQ multiplex PCR; TCRdb lists only in-frame clones, some missing. The data show roughly 80,000 clones, with 65% to 90% seen just once and under 2.5% held by the top ten. Germline V gene sequence: CDR1 SNHLY, CDR2 FYNNEI. Trimming left V 9 bases short and J 5 bases short, with 11 bases between. The CDR3 runs to 11 residues. Study-level results: The study observed clonal expansion of CD4+ and CD8+ blood T cells by week 6 at 0.1 to 3.0 mg/kg. Among the lowest levels of clonal expansion were found in partial responders at 0.1-3.0 mg/kg.

Sequencing used CD4+ or CD8+ T cells sorted from blood, obtained in a trial of the OX40 agonist ivuxolimab. This clonotype was obtained from an adult with an advanced solid tumor such as melanoma, head and neck, liver or kidney cancer. The chain employs TRBV2 and TRBJ2-7; D is perhaps TRBD1 (5 bases). The DNA of the CDR3 is TGTGCCAGTCTAGGGGTAAACGAGCAGTACTTC. Protein: CASLGVNEQYF.